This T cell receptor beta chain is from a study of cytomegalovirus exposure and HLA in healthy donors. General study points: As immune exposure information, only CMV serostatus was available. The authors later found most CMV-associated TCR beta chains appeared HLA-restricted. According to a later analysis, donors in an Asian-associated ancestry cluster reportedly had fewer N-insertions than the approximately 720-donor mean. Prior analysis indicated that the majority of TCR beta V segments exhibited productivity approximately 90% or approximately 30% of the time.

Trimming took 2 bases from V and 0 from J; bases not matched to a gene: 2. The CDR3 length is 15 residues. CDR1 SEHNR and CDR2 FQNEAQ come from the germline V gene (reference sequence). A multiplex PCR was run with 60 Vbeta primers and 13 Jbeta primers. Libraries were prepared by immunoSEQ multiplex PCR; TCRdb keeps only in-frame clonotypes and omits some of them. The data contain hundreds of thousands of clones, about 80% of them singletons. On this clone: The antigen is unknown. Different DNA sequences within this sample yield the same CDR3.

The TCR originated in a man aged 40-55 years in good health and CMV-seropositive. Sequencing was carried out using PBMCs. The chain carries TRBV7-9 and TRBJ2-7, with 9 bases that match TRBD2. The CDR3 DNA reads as TGTGCCAGCAGCTTACTACTAGCGGGCTCCTACGAGCAGTACTTC. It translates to CASSLLLAGSYEQYF.